What follows are 9 T cell receptor beta chains derived from one specimen sequenced in a study of identical twins. From the 5' RACE reads, TCRdb called clonotypes with MiXCR, one entry per CDR3 protein. The data show about 920,000 distinct CDR3 sequences, roughly an eighth seen once. A further study also used this sample, focusing on yellow fever vaccine responses in identical twins.

The sequenced sample was PBMCs. These receptors were taken from a woman younger than 35 in good health.

V and J are TRBV7-8 and TRBJ2-5; D may be TRBD1 (6 bases). CDR1 and CDR2 (germline): SGHVS, FQNEAQ. This CDR3 has 16 residues. Trimming removed 2 bases from V and 6 bases from J, with 19 bases in between. The CDR3 sequence is CASSLTAAGASKTQYF. The CDR3 DNA sequence: TGTGCCAGCAGCTTAACGGCGGCAGGGGCGAGCAAGACCCAGTACTTC.

This clonotype was found a few times. The chain couples TRBV20-1 to TRBJ2-7, with 9 bases that match TRBD2. The CDR3 extends over 14 amino acids. J lost 4 bases, V lost 4 bases, and 8 bases had no gene match. CDR1 is DFQATT, CDR2 SNEGSKA, per germline (reference sequence). The CDR3 DNA reads as TGCAGTGCTAAGCGGGAGGACCAACTGTACGAGCAGTACTTC. The encoded protein is CSAKREDQLYEQYF.

This chain links TRBV20-1 with TRBJ2-2; possibly TRBD2 for D (5 bases). CDR1 and CDR2 (germline): DFQATT, SNEGSKA (reference sequence). This CDR3 is built from 15 residues. V was clipped by 3 bases and J by 4 bases, with 15 bases between them. The CDR3 region is CSASHTPGSTGELFF. In nucleotides, the CDR3 is TGCAGTGCTAGTCACACTCCGGGGAGCACCGGGGAGCTGTTTTTT.

This clonotype was observed at least ten times. V usage is TRBV4-2 and J usage is TRBJ1-3; unclear D gene. This CDR3 is built from 14 residues. Germline assignment: CDR1 LGHNA and CDR2 YNFKEQ. V lost 1 base, J lost 8 bases, and 12 bases lay in between. CDR3 amino acids: CASSQAARVDTIYF. DNA for the CDR3: TGTGCCAGCAGCCAAGCTGCCCGGGTGGACACCATATATTTT.

This clonotype showed up just a few times. The rearrangement links TRBV12-3 or TRBV12-4 to TRBJ1-4; D uncertain. Trimming pared 3 bases from V and 11 bases from J, leaving 13 bases between. This CDR3 region has 13 residues. In DNA, the CDR3 is TGTGCCAGCAGTTTCCCTGATCGAGGGAAACTGTTTTTT. Its translation is CASSFPDRGKLFF.

The chain employs TRBV2 and TRBJ2-3, with TRBD2 matching 14 bases. From germline, CDR1 is SNHLY and CDR2 FYNNEI. V was clipped by 7 bases and J by 5 bases; unmatched bases: 8. The CDR3 length is 16 residues. The CDR3: CASKRQTSGGEDTQYF. For the CDR3, the DNA is TGTGCCAGCAAACGCCAGACTAGCGGGGGGGAAGATACGCAGTATTTT.

This clonotype has only a few counts. This rearrangement joins TRBV6-5 to TRBJ2-7; 9 nucleotides align to TRBD2. The J segment lost 2 bases and the V segment lost 2 bases, leaving 16 bases of the junction unmatched. CDR1 and CDR2 from the germline V gene are MNHEY and SVGAGI. This CDR3 has 19 residues. The CDR3 loop reads CASSYPGTEAGGPTYEQYF. CDR3 bases: TGTGCCAGCAGTTACCCTGGGACAGAGGCGGGAGGGCCTACCTACGAGCAGTACTTC.

This chain joins TRBV2 and TRBJ2-7; 7 bases are a match to TRBD2. The CDR3 is made up of 16 amino acids. CDR1 SNHLY and CDR2 FYNNEI come from the germline V gene. V dropped 5 bases and J dropped 6; count of bases not matched to a gene: 16. CDR3 in DNA: TGTGCCAGCAGTCCCCGCGGCGGGAGACTAGTCTTCGAGCAGTACTTC. It translates to CASSPRGGRLVFEQYF.

This clonotype was observed at least ten times. The chain links TRBV3-1 to TRBJ2-2; D is unclear. The CDR3 runs to 16 residues. V lost 2 bases and J 7 bases, leaving 17 bases between the germline ends. CDR1 and CDR2 from the germline V gene are LGHDT and YNNKEL (reference sequence). CDR3 sequence reads: CASSQLRRNVGGELFF. DNA of the CDR3: TGTGCCAGCAGCCAACTCCGACGAAACGTCGGCGGGGAGCTGTTTTTT. Complete variable domain (other parts from reference TRBV3-1 and TRBJ2-2): DTAVSQTPKYLVTQMGNDKSIKCEQNLGHDTMYWYKQDSKKFLKIMFSYNNKELIINETVPNRFSPKSPDKAHLNLHINSLELGDSAVYFCASSQLRRNVGGELFFGEGSRLTVL.